This entry concerns a single T cell receptor (beta chain). Clones were sequenced by immunoSEQ multiplex PCR, and TCRdb holds only the in-frame ones, with some missing. Here the sample spans roughly 70,000 clones, 85% to 95% being singletons. The data were obtained in a study of T cell changes during pregnancy in multiple sclerosis. Germline values: CDR1 SGHNT, CDR2 YYREEE (reference sequence). Trimming took 6 bases from V and 2 from J; bases not matched to a gene: 5. CDR3 length: 14 amino acids. This chain uses TRBV5-4 with TRBJ1-3; 7 bases line up with TRBD1. The specimen comprised peripheral blood, sampled in the third trimester of pregnancy. The clonotype was recovered from a female donor in good health, enrolled as a control in a pregnancy study. CDR3 nucleotides: TGTGCCAGCACCCAGACAGGGACTGGAAACACCATATATTTT. Protein sequence: CASTQTGTGNTIYF.